In its sample, the clone carrying this T cell receptor (beta chain) was seen many times. As yet, its antigen is unknown. This entry is derived from a study of T cell repertoires in cytomegalovirus infection. Germline V CDR1 and CDR2: SGHTA, FQGNSA. CDR3 length: 13 residues. Trimming removed 5 bases from V and 3 bases from J; junction bases left unmatched: 2. In TCRdb, the reads were re-called with MiXCR into one record per CDR3 protein. The table has around 300,000 distinct CDR3 sequences, roughly 21% seen once. Sequencing was performed on cultured PBMCs, taken from culture after CMV antigen stimulation. This chain links TRBV7-2 with TRBJ1-2; 8 nucleotides match TRBD1. The receptor was derived from a human donor in good health (CMV status not recorded). Some clones in this sample may be carry-over from other donors' samples. In DNA form, the CDR3 reads TGTGCCAGCAGCCCGACAGGGGACTATGGCTACACCTTC. As protein: CASSPTGDYGYTF.